Below, 8 T cell receptor beta chains from the same sample are listed, as sequenced in a study of CD8+ T cells in alopecia areata. The sequencing template was cDNA reverse transcribed from extracted RNA. Libraries were prepared by immunoSEQ multiplex PCR; TCRdb keeps only in-frame clonotypes and omits some of them. There are some 120,000 clones in the sample, none observed a single time. Source material: lesional skin. The receptors come from a C3H/HeJ mouse with alopecia areata. The MHC haplotype of the strain is H2-k.

This clone came up a few times. TCRdb's protein does not match the DNA translation at residue 12; the protein provided is translated from the DNA. Gene names refer to mouse genes. The read terminates 3 residues ahead of where the CDR3 ends, so the germline J gene completes it. This chain links TRBV13-3 with TRBJ1-6; 9 positions match TRBD1. TRBJ1-6 is treated as an ORF (open reading frame) with a function not yet certain. Trimming at V came to 4 bases and at J to 3 bases, leaving 2 bases not matched to a gene. CDR1 NNHDY and CDR2 SYVADS come from the germline V gene. This CDR3 has 15 amino acids. This chain's CDR3 is CASSSTGGYNSPLYF. The part of the CDR3 DNA that was read is TGTGCCAGCAGTTCGACAGGGGGCTATAATTCGCCC.

This clone has a handful of counts. Gene labels here are mouse ones. The sequenced fragment ends 4 residues before the CDR3 boundary, so the rest is inferred from the germline J gene. V and J are TRBV13-3 and TRBJ2-3; 10 nucleotides line up with TRBD1. Germline values: CDR1 NNHDY, CDR2 SYVADS. The V and J ends lost 4 bases and 0 bases, in that order; junction bases with no gene match: 2. This CDR3 spans 15 amino acids. The CDR3 loop reads CASSWDRGSAETLYF. The covered CDR3 bases are TGTGCCAGCAGTTGGGACAGGGGAAGTGCAGAA.

Concerning this clone: Genes and germline are mouse. The read finishes 4 residues shy of the CDR3 end, and the germline J gene is used to complete it. This chain connects TRBV13-3 to TRBJ2-5; the match to TRBD2 covers 11 bases. The CDR3 is made up of 15 amino acids. Germline V gene sequence: CDR1 NNHDY, CDR2 SYVADS. The sequenced CDR3 bases are TGTGCCAGCAGTGATGTGGACTGGGGGGAGGAC. It codes for CASSDVDWGED. The whole CDR3 region reads CASSDVDWGEDTQYF.

This clone was counted only a few times. Mouse gene names and germline throughout. The DNA read from the CDR3 is TGCACCTGCAGTGCAGATCGGCAGGGGGCTTCT. Translating it yields CTCSADRQGAS. The whole CDR3 sequence is CTCSADRQGASEQFF. The genes are TRBV1 and TRBJ2-1; 8 positions match TRBD1. The CDR3 extends 4 residues past the end of the read, so its final part is completed from the germline J gene. The germline CDR1 and CDR2 sequences are NSQYPW and LRSPGD (reference sequence). This CDR3 has 15 residues.

This clone was picked up many times. Mouse gene names and germline throughout. The missing CDR3 end, 4 residues past where the read stops, is filled in from the germline J gene. The rearrangement uses TRBV13-3 and TRBJ2-7; no clear D. V dropped 0 bases and J dropped 3 bases, with 10 bases sitting between them. Germline CDR1 is NNHDY and CDR2 is SYVADS. This CDR3 is 14 amino acids long. The CDR3: CASSDDGGYYEQYF. The sequenced CDR3 bases are TGTGCCAGCAGTGATGACGGTGGGTACTAT.

Notes on this clone: Genes and germline are mouse. The read stops 4 residues short of the end of the CDR3; the missing end is completed from the germline J gene. This chain links TRBV13-1 with TRBJ2-7; 9 bases align to TRBD2. CDR1 NSHNY and CDR2 SYGAGN come from the germline V gene. The CDR3 is made up of 14 amino acids. This CDR3 reads CASSDDTGGYEQYF. CDR3 bases read: TGTGCCAGCAGTGATGATACTGGGGGGTAT.

A remark on this clone: Each gene name is a mouse one. The read finishes 4 residues shy of the CDR3 end, and the germline J gene is used to complete it. This sequence joins TRBV1 and TRBJ2-3; TRBD2 agrees at 9 bases. Per the germline V gene, CDR1 is NSQYPW and CDR2 is LRSPGD (reference sequence). The CDR3 has 15 amino acids. V lost 6 bases to trimming and J lost 0 bases; unmatched junction nucleotides: 4. CDR3 loop: CTCSAGLGSAETLYF. The sequenced CDR3 bases are TGCACCTGCAGCGCGGGACTGGGAAGTGCAGAA.

The sample holds a few counts of this clone. The gene symbols are mouse symbols. The read stops 4 residues short of the end of the CDR3; the missing end is completed from the germline J gene. The chain is built from TRBV1 and TRBJ2-3, with TRBD2 matching 10 bases. CDR1 and CDR2 from the germline V gene are NSQYPW and LRSPGD (reference sequence). Unmatched junction bases numbered 5, after V lost 11 bases and J lost 0 bases. The CDR3 extends over 14 amino acids. The CDR3 sequence: CTATGGGSAETLYF. The DNA read from the CDR3 is TGCACCGCCACTGGGGGGGGGAGTGCAGAA.